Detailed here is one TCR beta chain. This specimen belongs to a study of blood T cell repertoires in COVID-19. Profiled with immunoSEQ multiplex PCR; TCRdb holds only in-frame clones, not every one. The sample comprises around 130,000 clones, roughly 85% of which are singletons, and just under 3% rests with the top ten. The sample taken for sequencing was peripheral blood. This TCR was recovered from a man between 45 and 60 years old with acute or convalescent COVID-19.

The CDR3 here is CASSLSLAYNEQFF. The CDR3 nucleotides are TGTGCCAGCAGCCTGTCACTAGCGTACAATGAGCAGTTCTTC. The chain uses TRBV21-1 and TRBJ2-1; TRBD2 reflects the table's D call only, with no check against the DNA. TRBV21-1 is a pseudogene. The length of the CDR3 is 14 residues.